This T cell receptor beta chain was sequenced in a study of blood T cell repertoires in COVID-19. Looking at the study overall: The United States, Italy and Spain provided the acute and convalescent COVID-19 samples. From T cells, B-cell-depleted T cells, or PBMCs came the material, which was cDNA or gDNA.

The V segment lost 3 bases and the J segment 0 bases; nucleotides outside the gene matches: 7. The CDR3 contains 16 residues. Germline CDR1 is LNHDA and CDR2 is SQIVND (reference sequence). Study processing details: Estimation of nucleated cell counts was performed using reference gene primer amplification. The assay was immunoSEQ multiplex PCR, and TCRdb's table has in-frame clones only and misses some. V, J and clone size are taken as reported in that table, and D and trimming were inferred from the DNA itself. The top ten hold 1.9% of the sample, which has 210,000 or so clones, approximately 84% seen once.

The sample taken for sequencing was peripheral blood. The rearrangement joins TRBV19 to TRBJ1-1; 7 bases map to TRBD1. This receptor was obtained from a man aged 35 to 55 with active or convalescent COVID-19. CDR3 bases: TGTGCCAGTAGTATCTGGGCAGGGGGGTTGAACACTGAAGCTTTCTTT. Protein product: CASSIWAGGLNTEAFF.